The text below deals with one TCR beta chain. As handled by the study authors: Scientists estimated how many nucleated cells there were by amplifying reference gene primers. Repertoires were generated with immunoSEQ multiplex PCR, while TCRdb's copy carries only in-frame clones and drops some. V and J calls and clone size are given by that table; D and trimming were obtained from the DNA. This table holds about 180,000 clones, about 83% found once. These data are taken from a study of blood T cell repertoires in COVID-19. Study-level information: Samples of COVID-19 (acute and convalescent) were obtained from the United States, Italy and Spain.

Participants had their cohort set by participant-reported clinical history. Symptom resolution, clearance, or two negative PCRs marked donors in Cohort 3 as recovered. Germline assignment: CDR1 ENHRY and CDR2 SYGVKD. This CDR3 is 11 amino acids long. Trimming pared 4 bases from V and 6 bases from J, leaving 7 bases between. The clonotype comes from a woman under 40 who had recovered from COVID-19. Sequenced input: PBMCs or T cells enriched from blood (not recorded which). The rearrangement links TRBV10-3 to TRBJ2-7, with D uncertain. Here the CDR3 reads CAISGSSEQYF. The DNA of the CDR3 is TGTGCCATCAGTGGGTCTAGCGAGCAGTACTTC.